The T cell receptor (beta chain) described here comes from a study of blood T cell repertoires in COVID-19 (dated by TCRdb to 2018 to 2020). Background for the entire study: The collaborator samples originated in the United States, Italy and Spain and spanned the acute and convalescent phases of COVID-19. The material from the prospective study consisted of cDNA or gDNA derived from T cells, B-cell-depleted T cells, or PBMCs. Deeply sampled blood TCRbeta repertoires from subjects exposed to, actively infected with, or recovered from COVID-19 were included in the dataset. The repertoires were made available in a free public database intended to serve as a resource for research on the immune response to SARS-CoV-2. The samples were drawn from the first 160 participants of the ongoing ImmuneRACE study and from 1,254 subjects provided by 6 global collaborators. A de-identified subject ID, COVID-19 status, age in years and sex were almost always included in the sample metadata. Where available, HLA class I and class II types were taken from metadata supplied by the sample provider and were not determined by assay-based typing. The paper's findings and limits, for the study overall: The quantity of clinical and demographic metadata differed by source and by participant and was supplied without curation.

Whole blood was collected in K2EDTA tubes by collaborating institutions according to the institutions' own protocols. For TCRbeta analysis, collaborators shipped samples as frozen whole blood, isolated PBMCs, or DNA extracted from either of those sample types. From its cysteine to its phenylalanine, the CDR3 spans 16 amino acids. Just the 48-base CDR3 DNA is kept, in frame starting at base 1. Germline trimming: 0 bases from V, 7 bases from J; junction bases outside gene matches: 8. As encoded in the germline V gene (reference sequence), CDR1 is LGHDT while CDR2 is YNNKEL. With regard to this clone: Its antigen is still unknown. Base qualities are not provided; no much larger clone lies one nucleotide away.

TCRbeta CDR3 regions were amplified from genomic DNA by means of the immunoSEQ Assay, a bias-controlled multiplex PCR. The authors' pipeline ran thus. The number of nucleated cells in each sample was estimated from the amplification of reference gene primers within the assay. To quantify the absolute abundance of each unique TCRbeta CDR3 rearrangement, sequence reads were collapsed and filtered. For each sample, productive Simpson clonality was calculated as the square root of Simpson's diversity index over productive rearrangements. TCRdb took over this immuneACCESS table, retaining in-frame rearrangements with V and J assigned. Such tables are incomplete; in checked studies, under half of the missing clones stem from an unresolved V gene, and the remainder is unexplained. Clone size and V and J calls were adopted from that table, with D and trimming inferred from the DNA. The sample has about 120,000 clones on record, roughly 85% of them singletons. Under 7% of the sample is in the top ten clones.

The clonotype comes from a man aged 80 or over with active or convalescent COVID-19. Sequenced sample: peripheral blood. The chain employs TRBV3-1 (or the pseudogene TRBV3-2) and TRBJ2-3, and TRBD2 aligns with 9 junction nucleotides. At the DNA level, the sequence is TGTGCCAGCAGCCAAGATTATAGCGGGGGAGTAAATACGCAGTATTTT. Translated, it reads CASSQDYSGGVNTQYF.